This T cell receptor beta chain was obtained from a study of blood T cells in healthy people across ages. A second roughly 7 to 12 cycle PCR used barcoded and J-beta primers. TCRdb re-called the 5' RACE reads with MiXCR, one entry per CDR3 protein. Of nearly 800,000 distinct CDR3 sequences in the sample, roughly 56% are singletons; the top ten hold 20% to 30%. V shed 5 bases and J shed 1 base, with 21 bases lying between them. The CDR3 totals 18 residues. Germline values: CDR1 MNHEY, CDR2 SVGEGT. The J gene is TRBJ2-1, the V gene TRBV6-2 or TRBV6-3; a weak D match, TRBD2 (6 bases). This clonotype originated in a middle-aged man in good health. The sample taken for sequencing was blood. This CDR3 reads CASSRGAGRGRSYNEQFF. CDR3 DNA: TGTGCCAGCAGTAGGGGTGCCGGGCGGGGCCGATCCTACAATGAGCAGTTCTTC.